A single sample is the source of the 19 T cell receptor beta chains below, sequenced in a study of blood T cell repertoires in COVID-19 (dated by TCRdb to the early 2020s). Library preparation employed the immunoSEQ multiplex PCR assay. TCRdb provides this immuneACCESS table in a form limited to in-frame rearrangements. Some clones are lacking; in checked studies, under half of them reflect an unresolved V gene, and why the rest are absent is not known. The sample contains a few hundred thousand clones, 70% to 90% of them found a single time. Roughly 2.2% of the sample rests with the top ten. The sequencing sample was made of PBMCs or T cells enriched from blood (not recorded which). These receptors came from a man between 25 and 39 years old who had recovered from COVID-19.

J is TRBJ1-1 and V is TRBV6-5, with a weak D call TRBD1 (5 bases). This CDR3 is built from 16 residues. The germline CDR1 and CDR2 sequences are MNHEY and SVGAGI. Trimming stripped 0 bases from V and 1 base from J, with 12 bases between. The CDR3 sequence is CASSYSYRLKNTEAFF. The DNA of the CDR3 is TGTGCCAGCAGTTACTCATACAGGCTTAAGAACACTGAAGCTTTCTTT.

The genes are TRBV18 and TRBJ2-2; TRBD1 matches 10 bases. Germline CDR1 is KGHSH and CDR2 is LQKENI. Trimming took 4 bases from V and 4 from J; bases not matched to a gene: 9. CDR3 length equals 17 residues. CDR3 DNA sequence: TGTGCCAGCTCACTTACCGGGACAGGGGTTGCCACCGGGGAGCTGTTTTTT. Its protein product is CASSLTGTGVATGELFF.

As to this clone: Other nucleotide sequences in the sample specify the same CDR3. The chain combines TRBV3-1 (or the pseudogene TRBV3-2) with TRBJ2-5; TRBD2 matches 11 bases. Per germline, CDR1 LGHDT and CDR2 YNNKEL (reference sequence). V lost 0 bases and J lost 5; bases outside the gene matches: 5. The length of the CDR3 is 16 residues. CDR3 protein: CASSQELAGVQETQYF. The CDR3 nucleotides are TGTGCCAGCAGCCAAGAACTAGCGGGAGTCCAGGAGACCCAGTACTTC.

In this sample, this clone turned up a few times. This chain uses TRBV3-1 (or the pseudogene TRBV3-2) with TRBJ2-5, with 7 bases identical to TRBD1. From germline, CDR1 is LGHDT and CDR2 YNNKEL (reference sequence). CDR3 length: 16 residues. V lost 4 bases and J lost 5; bases outside the gene matches: 13. In DNA form, the CDR3 reads TGTGCCAGCAGCCGTTCGGAACAGGGGTTTGGGGAGACCCAGTACTTC. Translation: CASSRSEQGFGETQYF.

This clone was detected only once. J is TRBJ1-5 and V is TRBV6-8; D gene unclear. Trimming stripped 4 bases from V and 5 bases from J, with 15 bases between. This CDR3 is built from 15 residues. In germline, CDR1 is MNHGY, CDR2 SAAAGT. The CDR3: CASSFKRVTDQPQHF. As DNA, the CDR3 is TGTGCCAGCAGTTTCAAGCGGGTAACTGATCAGCCCCAGCATTTT.

The chain links TRBV10-3 to TRBJ1-1; TRBD1 is a possible D gene (5 bases). This CDR3 region has 14 residues. Germline values: CDR1 ENHRY, CDR2 SYGVKD. The V gene lost 2 bases and the J gene lost 6 bases, with 13 bases spanning the gap. The CDR3 loop reads CAISETPGGAEAFF. The CDR3 DNA is TGTGCCATCAGTGAGACTCCCGGAGGGGCTGAAGCTTTCTTT.

The J gene is TRBJ2-5, the V gene TRBV7-2, with TRBD2 matching over 16 bases. Germline trimming cut 4 bases from V and 4 bases from J; bases unmatched to any gene: 3. This CDR3 comprises 16 residues. Germline V CDR1 and CDR2: SGHTA, FQGNSA. CDR3: CASSSGTSGGAETQYF. The CDR3 coding sequence is TGTGCCAGCAGCTCCGGGACTAGCGGGGGGGCAGAGACCCAGTACTTC.

This clone occurred many times. The rearrangement links TRBV11-2 to TRBJ1-5; the D is unclear. Deletions cut 6 bases from V and 1 base from J, with 13 bases between. Germline CDR1 reads SGHAT; CDR2 reads FQNNGV. The CDR3 runs 15 residues. CDR3 sequence: CASSHGAGSNQPQHF. CDR3 sequence (DNA): TGTGCCAGCAGTCATGGAGCCGGGAGCAATCAGCCCCAGCATTTT.

The J gene is TRBJ1-2, the V gene TRBV19; D is undetermined. Between the trimmed V and J ends, which lost 1 base and 6 bases, there was a span of 12 bases. The germline gives CDR1 LNHDA, CDR2 SQIVND (reference sequence). This CDR3 spans 14 amino acids. CDR3 residues: CASSIVPLGNGYTF. The CDR3 DNA reads TGTGCCAGTAGTATAGTTCCCCTCGGGAATGGCTACACCTTC.

This chain joins TRBV5-4 and TRBJ1-2; D is unclear. Trimming removed 4 bases from V and 0 bases from J, with 13 bases in between. Germline V gene sequence: CDR1 SGHNT, CDR2 YYREEE (reference sequence). The CDR3 has 15 amino acids. The CDR3 bases are TGTGCCAGCAGCCAGAGGGCAGAGTCTAACTATGGCTACACCTTC. Translating gives CASSQRAESNYGYTF.

The chain links TRBV5-5 to TRBJ1-3; 8 bases fit TRBD1. The CDR3 runs 16 residues. After removal of 3 bases from V and 1 base from J, the junction contained 6 bases not matched to a gene. Germline CDR1 and CDR2: SGHKS and YYEKEE (reference sequence). Written as DNA, the CDR3 is TGTGCCAGCAGCTCAGGACAGGGAGGATCTGGAAACACCATATATTTT. Its protein is CASSSGQGGSGNTIYF.

Comment on this clone: Distinct nucleotide sequences in the sample also encode this CDR3. The chain combines TRBV5-1 with TRBJ1-3; D is uncertain. The length of the CDR3 is 14 residues. Trimming pared 0 bases from V and 2 bases from J, leaving 6 bases between. In germline, CDR1 is SGHRS, CDR2 YFSETQ. The CDR3 is CASSLGAAGNTIYF. CDR3 DNA sequence: TGCGCCAGCAGCTTGGGGGCAGCTGGAAACACCATATATTTT. Looking up the rest from reference TRBV5-1 and TRBJ1-3 gives the full variable domain: KAGVTQTPRYLIKTRGQQVTLSCSPISGHRSVSWYQQTPGQGLQFLFEYFSETQRNKGNFPGRFSGRQFSNSRSEMNVSTLELGDSALYLCASSLGAAGNTIYFGEGSWLTVV.

The V gene is TRBV6-2 or TRBV6-3, the J gene TRBJ1-1; 10 bases line up with TRBD1. J gave up 1 base and V 6 bases, and 5 bases lay outside the gene matches. In germline, CDR1 is MNHEY, CDR2 SVGEGT. This CDR3 is built from 15 residues. The chain's CDR3 is CASSLGQGKNTEAFF. The CDR3 DNA follows: TGTGCCAGCAGCCTGGGACAGGGGAAGAACACTGAAGCTTTCTTT.

The V gene is TRBV5-1, the J gene TRBJ2-5, with 9 bases fitting TRBD1. The V gene end was trimmed by 0 bases and the J gene end by 2 bases; junction bases not matched to a gene: 2. CDR3 size: 15 residues. Germline lookup yields CDR1 SGHRS and CDR2 YFSETQ. CDR3 coding DNA: TGCGCCAGCAGCTTGGGACAGGGGGTTCAAGAGACCCAGTACTTC. Translation gives CASSLGQGVQETQYF.

This clone showed up just once. CDR3 sequence (DNA): TGTGCCAGCAGCGCCCGGACAGGCAACTATGGCTACACCTTC. It translates to CASSARTGNYGYTF. This rearrangement joins TRBV9 to TRBJ1-2; 7 nucleotides agree with TRBD1. V trimming: 3 bases; J trimming: 2 bases; junction bases outside the gene matches: 4. The V gene's germline CDR1 is SGDLS and CDR2 YYNGEE. CDR3 length equals 14 residues. The full variable domain, its missing parts supplied by reference TRBV9 and TRBJ1-2, is DSGVTQTPKHLITATGQRVTLRCSPRSGDLSVYWYQQSLDQGLQFLIQYYNGEERAKGNILERFSAQQFPDLHSELNLSSLELGDSALYFCASSARTGNYGYTFGSGTRLTVV.

The chain carries TRBV29-1 and TRBJ2-1, with D maybe TRBD1 (5 bases). This CDR3 is 16 amino acids long. Per germline, CDR1 SQVTM and CDR2 ANQGSEA. The ends were cut back, 3 bases at V and 0 bases at J, with 15 bases in the middle. This CDR3 reads CSVDLPGHYSYNEQFF. The CDR3 region has the DNA TGCAGCGTTGATTTACCCGGACACTACTCCTACAATGAGCAGTTCTTC.

The V call is TRBV6-5, the J call TRBJ1-2; maybe TRBD1 (5 bases). The germline V gene has CDR1 MNHEY and CDR2 SVGAGI. This CDR3 has 14 residues. The V end was cut by 9 bases, the J end by 0 bases, with 14 bases between. The CDR3 bases are TGTGCCAGTCGCTACGGGGGGTCTAACTATGGCTACACCTTC. This translates into CASRYGGSNYGYTF.

The J gene is TRBJ1-2, the V gene TRBV19; D is possibly TRBD1 (5 bases). This CDR3 has 16 residues. V shed 3 bases and J shed 4 bases, with 18 bases lying between them. CDR1 and CDR2 (germline): LNHDA, SQIVND (reference sequence). CDR3 sequence: CASSISGARVVYGYTF. DNA of the CDR3: TGTGCCAGTAGTATTTCCGGTGCCAGGGTGGTCTATGGCTACACCTTC.

This clone occurred a few times. The chain carries TRBV6-2 or TRBV6-3 and TRBJ1-2; D possibly corresponds to TRBD1 (5 bases). Germline V CDR1 and CDR2: MNHEY, SVGEGT. This CDR3 is built from 15 residues. Trimming stripped 2 bases from V and 2 bases from J, with 12 bases between. CDR3 DNA sequence: TGTGCCAGCAGTTACCGGGGACTCACCAACTATGGCTACACCTTC. It yields the protein CASSYRGLTNYGYTF.